This T cell receptor (beta chain) stems from a study of blood T cells in healthy people across ages. Study conclusions and caveats: Expanded clonotype shifts may have been confounded, as the donors had an unknown CMV status. Leaving the PBMCs unsorted stopped any conclusive comparison of naive versus antigen-experienced cells.

Aged roughly 6 to 95, donors were systemically healthy Caucasians from Russia. Per sample, at least 5 micrograms of total RNA were extracted. Next came a second PCR, run for about 6 to 11 cycles, which used a sample-barcoded 5' primer along with a J-beta primer mix. TCRdb recomputed calls from the 5' RACE reads with MiXCR, one row per CDR3 protein. The table lists around 850,000 distinct CDR3 sequences, around 36% of them singletons. For this clonotype: The antigen remains undetermined.

Germline V gene sequence: CDR1 SGHRS, CDR2 YFSETQ. This CDR3 is 14 amino acids long. This sequence joins TRBV5-1 and TRBJ2-5; D possibly corresponds to TRBD2 (5 bases). The better agreement between TRBJ2-1 and the DNA end casts doubt on the J call. The receptor was derived from a man aged 18-30 years in good health. The sequencing sample was made of blood. CDR3 sequence (DNA): TGCGCCAGCAGCTTGGGACTATCTGAGGAGACCCAGTTCTTC. Translated, it gives CASSLGLSEETQFF.